One and the same sample provided the 12 T cell receptor beta chains below, sequenced in a study of T cells in Graves' hyperthyroidism and ophthalmopathy. RNA transcripts served as the template for amplifying TCR beta CDR3 regions. First-round RT-PCR with HTBI primers amplified the TCR CDR3 region. TCRdb analysed the multiplex PCR reads with MiXCR anew, one entry per CDR3 protein. This sample has hundreds of thousands of distinct CDR3 sequences, with approximately 40% found just once. The source material was blood. The receptors stem from a woman aged 40 to 50 with Graves' hyperthyroidism.

The chain links TRBV12-3 or TRBV12-4 to TRBJ1-5; the D gene is possibly TRBD1 (5 bases). V shed 3 bases and J shed 8 bases, with 11 bases lying between them. The CDR3 is 13 residues long. The DNA of the CDR3 is TGTGCCAGCAGTTTGCGGGGGTGGGAGCCCCAGCATTTT. It translates to CASSLRGWEPQHF.

The sample holds a few counts of this clonotype. The rearrangement links TRBV6-5 to TRBJ1-6; no clear D gene. Trimming removed 3 bases at V and 10 bases at J, with 13 bases between. The CDR3 has 14 amino acids. Germline CDR1 MNHEY, CDR2 SVGAGI. The CDR3 here is CASSYVKGNSPLHF. The CDR3 DNA reads as TGTGCCAGCAGTTATGTAAAGGGTAACTCACCCCTCCACTTT.

This clonotype was recorded only once. With a much larger clone just one base away, this may be a read error. V gene TRBV4-1 combines with J gene TRBJ1-2; no clear D. CDR1 and CDR2 (germline): MGHRA, YSYEKL. This CDR3 contains 13 residues. CDR3 DNA sequence: TGCGCCAGCAGCCAAGTAGACACGGGAGGCTACGCCTTC. It encodes CASSQVDTGGYAF.

Many counts were recorded for this clonotype. This chain joins TRBV7-9 and TRBJ1-2, with no clear D. This CDR3 has 12 amino acids. Germline-derived CDR1 and CDR2 are SEHNR and FQNEAQ (reference sequence). V lost 1 base and J lost 5, with 5 bases in between. CDR3 residues: CASSLGEYGYTF. CDR3 nucleotide sequence: TGTGCCAGCAGCTTAGGGGAGTATGGCTACACCTTC.

This clonotype was detected many times. The J gene is TRBJ1-1, the V gene TRBV7-6; 7 nucleotides match TRBD1. The CDR3 loop spans 13 amino acids. Germline assignment: CDR1 SGHVS and CDR2 FNYEAQ. Trimming at V came to 0 bases and at J to 13 bases, leaving 8 bases not matched to a gene. The CDR3 DNA reads TGTGCCAGCAGCTTAGCGCCTCGACAGGGTCTTTTCTTT. Encoded protein: CASSLAPRQGLFF.

The chain recombines TRBV12-3 or TRBV12-4 with TRBJ1-4; weak D call: TRBD1 (5 bases). This CDR3 is 12 amino acids long. Trimming shortened V by 4 bases and J by 13 bases, and 13 bases separated the two germline ends. In DNA, the CDR3 is TGTGCCAGCAGTTCAACTGGGGGGGGACTGTTTTTT. Translation: CASSSTGGGLFF.

In the case of this clonotype: A much larger clone lies one base from this, so it may be a read error. This chain uses TRBV5-4 with TRBJ2-2; D is possibly TRBD1 or TRBD2 (5 bases each). Germline assignment: CDR1 SGHNT and CDR2 YYREEE (reference sequence). Trimming removed 2 bases from V and 6 bases from J, with 20 bases in between. The CDR3 covers 17 residues. CDR3: CASSFPSGTSSAGELFF. CDR3 in DNA: TGTGCCAGCAGCTTCCCTTCCGGGACGTCCTCCGCCGGGGAGCTGTTTTTT.

The rearrangement links TRBV10-1 to TRBJ2-5; D possibly matches TRBD1 or TRBD2 (5 bases each). In germline, CDR1 is WNHNN, CDR2 SYGVQD (reference sequence). The CDR3 is 13 amino acids. The germline V and J ends were trimmed by 6 bases and 7 bases, with 15 bases remaining between them. The CDR3 DNA reads as TGCGCCAGCAGCGCCGGGACGGGCAGGACCCAGTACTTC. The encoded protein is CASSAGTGRTQYF.

This clonotype was counted a few times. The V and J genes are TRBV25-1 and TRBJ1-2, with a tentative D call TRBD1 (5 bases). The CDR3 is made up of 14 amino acids. With 3 bases removed from V and 4 bases from J, the gap between germline ends came to 12 bases. CDR1 and CDR2 (germline): MGHDK, SYGVNS. The CDR3 DNA is TGTGCCAGCAGTGAGCCGACAGCCTCCTATGGCTACACCTTC. It is translated as CASSEPTASYGYTF.

This clonotype showed up just a few times. The chain couples TRBV10-3 to TRBJ2-7, with D possibly being TRBD1 (5 bases). In germline, CDR1 is ENHRY, CDR2 SYGVKD. Deletions cut 6 bases from V and 5 bases from J, with 17 bases between. The CDR3 spans 14 residues. CDR3 nucleotide sequence: TGTGCCATCAGCGAAGCAGGGTTTTCTAACGAGCAGTACTTC. Its protein is CAISEAGFSNEQYF.

This clonotype was found once. This chain uses TRBV7-2 with TRBJ1-5; the D gene is possibly TRBD1 (6 bases). The CDR3 is 15 amino acids. V lost 1 base and J lost 2, with 9 bases in between. CDR1 is SGHTA and CDR2 is FQGNSA in the germline V gene. The CDR3 coding sequence is TGTGCCAGCAGCTTAGGGGACATCCGCAATCAGCCCCAGCATTTT. Translating it yields CASSLGDIRNQPQHF.

This clonotype was seen more than once but under ten times. The chain carries TRBV6-2 or TRBV6-3 and TRBJ2-7; D is undetermined. The germline gives CDR1 MNHEY, CDR2 SVGEGT. V was cut by 6 bases and J by 3 bases, with 27 bases left in between. This CDR3 spans 18 amino acids. CDR3 nucleotides: TGTGCCAGCAGCTACCCCAACCCGCCGGGTCCGCCTTACTACGAGCAGTACTTC. The encoded protein is CASSYPNPPGPPYYEQYF.